The rows below give T cell receptor beta chains drawn from one sample of a study of blood T cells in healthy people across ages. One entry per CDR3 protein results from TCRdb running MiXCR on the 5' RACE reads. The sample has some 1.6 million distinct CDR3 sequences, about 31% seen once. What was sequenced was blood. All receptors derive from a woman aged 25 to 39 in good health. Each CDR3 is given with its conserved first and last residue. Each record gives: clone size, V gene, J gene, D gene, CDR3 DNA, CDR3 protein. The D gene is left open where the match is weak. Size is stated for part of the rows, as once, few or many counts, or as a class when the clone is expanded.

clone_size: .; v_call: TRBV7-3; j_call: TRBJ1-3; d_call: .; cdr3_nt: TGTGCCAGCAGCTTAACAGGGACGGCTGGAAACACCATATATTTT; cdr3_aa: CASSLTGTAGNTIYF
clone_size: .; v_call: TRBV9; j_call: TRBJ2-1; d_call: TRBD2; cdr3_nt: TGTGCCAGCAGCGTAGATCTAGCGGGGGGAAATGAGCAGTTCTTC; cdr3_aa: CASSVDLAGGNEQFF
clone_size: many; v_call: TRBV5-1; j_call: TRBJ2-5; d_call: TRBD2; cdr3_nt: TGTGCCAGCAGCCCGAGCGGGGGAAAAGAGACCCAGTACTTC; cdr3_aa: CASSPSGGKETQYF
clone_size: once; v_call: TRBV9; j_call: TRBJ1-2; d_call: .; cdr3_nt: TGTGCCAGCAGCGTAGGCGGGGGCCTGGGCTACACCTTC; cdr3_aa: CASSVGGGLGYTF
clone_size: few; v_call: TRBV12-3/TRBV12-4; j_call: TRBJ2-1; d_call: .; cdr3_nt: TGTGCCAGCAGTCCCGGACTCAATAGCGGTTCCCCGGGGAATGAGCAGTTCTTC; cdr3_aa: CASSPGLNSGSPGNEQFF
clone_size: many; v_call: TRBV28; j_call: TRBJ1-2; d_call: .; cdr3_nt: TGTGCCAGCAGCCCCCGGGGCTATGGCTACACCTTC; cdr3_aa: CASSPRGYGYTF
clone_size: .; v_call: TRBV20-1; j_call: TRBJ2-7; d_call: TRBD2; cdr3_nt: TGCAGTGCTAGAGGAGGAGCGGGAGTGAGCGAGCAGTACTTC; cdr3_aa: CSARGGAGVSEQYF
clone_size: .; v_call: TRBV20-1; j_call: TRBJ1-5; d_call: .; cdr3_nt: TGCAGTGCTAGAGATCCTAGGCGGGGTTTGGGTCAGCCCCAGCATTTT; cdr3_aa: CSARDPRRGLGQPQHF
clone_size: few; v_call: TRBV7-9; j_call: TRBJ2-7; d_call: .; cdr3_nt: TGTGCCAGCAGCTTAGCGCTAAGGGCTAACTACGAGCAGTACTTC; cdr3_aa: CASSLALRANYEQYF
clone_size: .; v_call: TRBV7-9; j_call: TRBJ2-4; d_call: .; cdr3_nt: TGTGCCAGCAGCGCCCCGGACAGTCCCAAAAACATTCAGTACTTC; cdr3_aa: CASSAPDSPKNIQYF
clone_size: once; v_call: TRBV27; j_call: TRBJ1-1; d_call: TRBD1; cdr3_nt: TGTGCCAGCAGTAAATACAGGGGGAACACTGAAGCTTTCTTT; cdr3_aa: CASSKYRGNTEAFF
clone_size: .; v_call: TRBV3-1; j_call: TRBJ2-5; d_call: TRBD1; cdr3_nt: TGTGCCAGCAGCCCTAACAGGGGCGGGCGAGAGACCCAGTACTTC; cdr3_aa: CASSPNRGGRETQYF
clone_size: .; v_call: TRBV2; j_call: TRBJ2-1; d_call: .; cdr3_nt: TGTGCCGTCGGTGGGGGTGGGGAGCAGTTCTTC; cdr3_aa: CAVGGGGEQFF
clone_size: few; v_call: TRBV11-1; j_call: TRBJ2-5; d_call: TRBD2; cdr3_nt: TGTGCCAGCAGCTTAACGGCGGGAGCCCTTCAAGAGACCCAGTACTTC; cdr3_aa: CASSLTAGALQETQYF
clone_size: few; v_call: TRBV5-1; j_call: TRBJ2-3; d_call: .; cdr3_nt: TGCGCCAGCAGCCCCGTCTCTCCAGATACGCAGTATTTT; cdr3_aa: CASSPVSPDTQYF
clone_size: few; v_call: TRBV5-1; j_call: TRBJ1-1; d_call: .; cdr3_nt: TGCGCCAGCAGCTTAGACTCACTCGGGAACACTGAAGCTTTCTTT; cdr3_aa: CASSLDSLGNTEAFF
clone_size: many; v_call: TRBV10-3; j_call: TRBJ2-7; d_call: .; cdr3_nt: TGTGCCATCAGTGAGTCGGCGGCCTACGAGCAGTACTTC; cdr3_aa: CAISESAAYEQYF
clone_size: .; v_call: TRBV7-2; j_call: TRBJ2-3; d_call: .; cdr3_nt: TGTGCCTGCAGCTTAGATGGGAGGCCCACAGATACGCAGTATTTT; cdr3_aa: CACSLDGRPTDTQYF
clone_size: many; v_call: TRBV12-3/TRBV12-4; j_call: TRBJ1-2; d_call: TRBD1; cdr3_nt: TGTGCCAGCAGACTCTCTCGTCCCGGGACAGGGCCAAGACGCTATGGCTACACCTTC; cdr3_aa: CASRLSRPGTGPRRYGYTF
clone_size: many; v_call: TRBV14; j_call: TRBJ2-3; d_call: TRBD2; cdr3_nt: TGTGCCAGCAGCCAAGGGGCGGGAGGAACAGATACGCAGTATTTT; cdr3_aa: CASSQGAGGTDTQYF
clone_size: few; v_call: TRBV6-5; j_call: TRBJ1-6; d_call: TRBD1; cdr3_nt: TGTGCCAGCAGTTCCCACCGACAGGGGTTTAAGAATTCACCCCTCCACTTT; cdr3_aa: CASSSHRQGFKNSPLHF
clone_size: few; v_call: TRBV5-5; j_call: TRBJ2-3; d_call: .; cdr3_nt: TGTGCCGGCAGCTTGGGAGGGGGTAAGGATACGCAGTATTTT; cdr3_aa: CAGSLGGGKDTQYF
clone_size: .; v_call: TRBV6-1; j_call: TRBJ2-7; d_call: TRBD1; cdr3_nt: TGTGCCAGCAGTGATTGGACAGGGGGGGACGAGCAGTACTTC; cdr3_aa: CASSDWTGGDEQYF
clone_size: .; v_call: TRBV11-2; j_call: TRBJ2-1; d_call: .; cdr3_nt: TGTGCCAGCAGCTTGGACTACACCTACAATGAGCAGTTCTTC; cdr3_aa: CASSLDYTYNEQFF
clone_size: many; v_call: TRBV20-1; j_call: TRBJ2-7; d_call: .; cdr3_nt: TGCAGTGCTAGGGGGGTAAACTCCTACGAGCAGTACTTC; cdr3_aa: CSARGVNSYEQYF
clone_size: .; v_call: TRBV12-3/TRBV12-4; j_call: TRBJ2-1; d_call: TRBD1; cdr3_nt: TGTGCCAGCAGCTCGGACAGGGGGGAGACCCAGTTCTTC; cdr3_aa: CASSSDRGETQFF
clone_size: few; v_call: TRBV6-5; j_call: TRBJ2-1; d_call: .; cdr3_nt: TGTGCCAGCAGCGGGGGCGGCGAGGGGAATGAGCAGTTCTTC; cdr3_aa: CASSGGGEGNEQFF
clone_size: .; v_call: TRBV5-6; j_call: TRBJ1-2; d_call: .; cdr3_nt: TGTGCCAGCAGCTCGTTCGATAGGCAACTCAGAAGCGGGCTCTATGGCTACACCTTC; cdr3_aa: CASSSFDRQLRSGLYGYTF
clone_size: once; v_call: TRBV2; j_call: TRBJ2-7; d_call: TRBD1; cdr3_nt: TGTGCCAGCAGGGAACAGGACAGGGGGTCCCAGTACTTC; cdr3_aa: CASREQDRGSQYF
clone_size: few; v_call: TRBV5-1; j_call: TRBJ2-3; d_call: .; cdr3_nt: TGCGCCAGCAGCTTGATGCCAGGGAAGGGCACAGACACGCAGTATTTT; cdr3_aa: CASSLMPGKGTDTQYF
clone_size: many; v_call: TRBV29-1; j_call: TRBJ2-3; d_call: .; cdr3_nt: TGCAGCGTTGAATTGGCAATCGGCACAGATACGCAGTATTTT; cdr3_aa: CSVELAIGTDTQYF
clone_size: few; v_call: TRBV10-3; j_call: TRBJ2-3; d_call: .; cdr3_nt: TGTGCCATCCTCGGTACGAACACAGATACGCAGTATTTT; cdr3_aa: CAILGTNTDTQYF
clone_size: .; v_call: TRBV28; j_call: TRBJ2-2; d_call: TRBD2; cdr3_nt: TGTGCCAGCAGTTTTTCCGTGTTTCCGGGAGGGGACACCGGGGAGCTGTTTTTT; cdr3_aa: CASSFSVFPGGDTGELFF
clone_size: .; v_call: TRBV5-1; j_call: TRBJ2-1; d_call: .; cdr3_nt: TGCGCCAGCAGCTTCTCCGTGTCATCGGTCATCCATGAGCAGTTCTTC; cdr3_aa: CASSFSVSSVIHEQFF
clone_size: few; v_call: TRBV20-1; j_call: TRBJ2-7; d_call: .; cdr3_nt: TGCAGTGCTAGGGCTCAAGGACTGGTCGGAGGGATGTACGAGCAGTACTTC; cdr3_aa: CSARAQGLVGGMYEQYF
clone_size: few; v_call: TRBV7-2; j_call: TRBJ2-1; d_call: .; cdr3_nt: TGTGCCAGCAGGGAGGCGAGGAACCGGGCCTACAATGAGCAGTTCTTC; cdr3_aa: CASREARNRAYNEQFF
clone_size: .; v_call: TRBV6-6; j_call: TRBJ2-7; d_call: TRBD1; cdr3_nt: TGTGCCAGCAGTCCAACGACAGGGCTCTTCTACGAGCAGTACTTC; cdr3_aa: CASSPTTGLFYEQYF
clone_size: .; v_call: TRBV20-1; j_call: TRBJ2-3; d_call: TRBD2; cdr3_nt: TGCAGTGCTTCGGTTCGTAGCGGGACGGTGGATACGCAGTATTTT; cdr3_aa: CSASVRSGTVDTQYF
clone_size: once; v_call: TRBV20-1; j_call: TRBJ2-7; d_call: .; cdr3_nt: TGCAGTGCTAGAGATTGGTCGGGAGTCAGCTACGAGCAGTACTTC; cdr3_aa: CSARDWSGVSYEQYF
clone_size: .; v_call: TRBV7-9; j_call: TRBJ2-7; d_call: .; cdr3_nt: TGTGCCAGCAGCCGGGACGACTCGGGGTCCTACGAGCAGTACTTC; cdr3_aa: CASSRDDSGSYEQYF
clone_size: few; v_call: TRBV5-1; j_call: TRBJ2-1; d_call: TRBD2; cdr3_nt: TGCGCCAGCAGCTTGTTCGCTAGCGGGAGATTAGTGGGGAATGAGCAGTTCTTC; cdr3_aa: CASSLFASGRLVGNEQFF
clone_size: many; v_call: TRBV15; j_call: TRBJ2-1; d_call: .; cdr3_nt: TGTGCCACCAGCAGAAAAGACGGGAGTAGGAATGAGCAGTTCTTC; cdr3_aa: CATSRKDGSRNEQFF
clone_size: many; v_call: TRBV29-1; j_call: TRBJ1-1; d_call: .; cdr3_nt: TGCAGCGGGTGGGGAGGGAGCGGTGACACTGAAGCTTTCTTT; cdr3_aa: CSGWGGSGDTEAFF
clone_size: .; v_call: TRBV27; j_call: TRBJ2-7; d_call: TRBD2; cdr3_nt: TGTGCCAGCAGTTTAGGGGTTTCGGGACTACCTAACTACGAGCAGTACTTC; cdr3_aa: CASSLGVSGLPNYEQYF
clone_size: .; v_call: TRBV20-1; j_call: TRBJ2-3; d_call: TRBD2; cdr3_nt: TGCAGTGCTAGAGATTGGACTAGCGGGGGTAGCACAGATACGCAGTATTTT; cdr3_aa: CSARDWTSGGSTDTQYF
clone_size: .; v_call: TRBV6-5; j_call: TRBJ2-7; d_call: .; cdr3_nt: TGTGCCAGCAGTCCCCGGGGCTACAACTACGAGCAGTACTTC; cdr3_aa: CASSPRGYNYEQYF
clone_size: few; v_call: TRBV20-1; j_call: TRBJ2-1; d_call: TRBD2; cdr3_nt: TGCAGTGCTGGGACTAGCGAGAGGTCCAGCGACAGTGAGCAGTTCTTC; cdr3_aa: CSAGTSERSSDSEQFF
clone_size: .; v_call: TRBV7-9; j_call: TRBJ1-4; d_call: TRBD1; cdr3_nt: TGTGCCATTCCGGGACAGGGTGCTAATGAAAAACTGTTTTTT; cdr3_aa: CAIPGQGANEKLFF
clone_size: few; v_call: TRBV5-1; j_call: TRBJ2-7; d_call: TRBD2; cdr3_nt: TGCGCCAGCAGCCCGACTAGCGGGGGGGCCGGGGAGCAGTACTTC; cdr3_aa: CASSPTSGGAGEQYF
clone_size: .; v_call: TRBV7-9; j_call: TRBJ2-5; d_call: TRBD1; cdr3_nt: TGTGCCAGCAGCTTAATCACTTTGGCAGGGGGCAAAGAGACCCAGTACTTC; cdr3_aa: CASSLITLAGGKETQYF
clone_size: .; v_call: TRBV9; j_call: TRBJ2-3; d_call: .; cdr3_nt: TGTGCCAGCAGCGAAGACCATACAGATACGCAGTATTTT; cdr3_aa: CASSEDHTDTQYF
clone_size: .; v_call: TRBV7-9; j_call: TRBJ2-1; d_call: .; cdr3_nt: TGTGCCAGCAGCCCTCGAGGGAGCAGAGCCTACAATGAGCAGTTCTTC; cdr3_aa: CASSPRGSRAYNEQFF
clone_size: many; v_call: TRBV9; j_call: TRBJ2-7; d_call: .; cdr3_nt: TGTGCCAGCAGCGTGGGTCAGGGCCTCTACGAGCAGTACTTC; cdr3_aa: CASSVGQGLYEQYF
clone_size: few; v_call: TRBV15; j_call: TRBJ2-7; d_call: .; cdr3_nt: TGTGCCACCAGCAGAGGCATAGGGGGGAGGGGGTACGAGCAGTACTTC; cdr3_aa: CATSRGIGGRGYEQYF
clone_size: .; v_call: TRBV20-1; j_call: TRBJ1-5; d_call: .; cdr3_nt: TGCAGTGCTAGAGATTTCGGACAGCACAATCAGCCCCAGCATTTT; cdr3_aa: CSARDFGQHNQPQHF